This passage covers 6 T cell receptor beta chains from one sample sequenced in a study of T cells in localized non-small cell lung cancer. TCRdb keeps only in-frame clones here, not all; method: immunoSEQ multiplex PCR. The sample lists tens of thousands of clones, about 80% occurring once. Sequenced here: peripheral blood, sampled before any cancer treatment. The receptors were sampled from a male donor aged 60 or over with stage III squamous cell lung carcinoma.

On this clone: Different DNA sequences within this sample yield the same CDR3. V and J are TRBV7-2 and TRBJ2-5; D is unresolved. The germline V gene encodes CDR1 SGHTA and CDR2 FQGNSA. This CDR3 contains 13 residues. The V end lost 1 base, the J end lost 1 base, and 4 bases lay between the germline ends. The CDR3 DNA reads TGTGCCAGCAGCTTAGTCTTCCAAGAGACCCAGTACTTC. Translating gives CASSLVFQETQYF.

The chain couples TRBV5-6 to TRBJ1-2; D not resolved. This CDR3 has 17 residues. Germline values: CDR1 SGHDT, CDR2 YYEEEE. The V end was cut by 0 bases, the J end by 1 base, with 16 bases between. Here the CDR3 reads CASSLADRPAINYGYTF. The CDR3 DNA reads TGTGCCAGCAGCTTGGCCGATCGGCCAGCGATTAACTATGGCTACACCTTC.

The chain uses TRBV5-1 and TRBJ2-2, with D hard to call. The V end was cut by 4 bases, the J end by 3 bases, with 16 bases between. Germline V CDR1 and CDR2: SGHRS, YFSETQ. This CDR3 is 16 amino acids long. CDR3 protein: CASSKTPDSYTGELFF. The CDR3 bases are TGCGCCAGCAGCAAGACCCCCGACTCTTACACCGGGGAGCTGTTTTTT.

The rearrangement links TRBV7-8 to TRBJ2-7; the D gene is possibly TRBD2 (5 bases). The V gene's germline CDR1 is SGHVS and CDR2 FQNEAQ. The CDR3 is 15 residues long. Trimming pared 1 base from V and 3 bases from J, leaving 13 bases between. The CDR3 loop is CASSLVAGRNYEQYF. For the CDR3, the DNA is TGTGCCAGCAGCTTAGTGGCGGGCCGAAACTACGAGCAGTACTTC.

The chain recombines TRBV6-1 with TRBJ2-2; 8 bases are a match to TRBD2. CDR3 length: 18 residues. V shed 4 bases, J shed 0 bases, and the junction held 10 bases outside the gene matches. Germline-derived CDR1 and CDR2 are MNHNS and SASEGT. The CDR3 loop reads CASSAAIAGGANTGELFF. CDR3 DNA sequence: TGTGCCAGCAGTGCGGCTATCGCGGGGGGCGCGAACACCGGGGAGCTGTTTTTT.

This sequence joins TRBV25-1 and TRBJ1-2; D remains unclear. Trimming cost V 2 bases and J 5 bases, with 6 bases left between them. Looked up from germline, CDR1 is MGHDK and CDR2 is SYGVNS. The CDR3 has 12 amino acids. The CDR3: CASSEIAYGYTF. The CDR3 DNA sequence: TGTGCCAGCAGTGAAATTGCATATGGCTACACCTTC.